This T cell receptor (beta chain) was obtained from a study of control samples from healthy donors and cancer patients. The protocol was immunoSEQ multiplex PCR, while the TCRdb copy is restricted to in-frame clones and leaves out a portion. The sample lists around 170,000 clones, 90% occurring once. Germline V gene data show CDR1 as SGHNT and CDR2 as YYREEE (reference sequence). The ends lost 7 bases at V and 4 bases at J; junction bases unmatched: 4. This CDR3 contains 12 residues. Sequencing input: blood. This receptor was obtained from a woman aged 45-65 years in good health. The rearrangement joins TRBV5-4 to TRBJ2-5; TRBD2 matches at 7 bases. CDR3 sequence reads: CASGRGVETQYF. CDR3 in DNA: TGTGCCAGCGGTCGGGGGGTAGAGACCCAGTACTTC.